Sequencing of this T cell receptor (beta chain) was carried out in a study of blood T cells in healthy people across ages. Overall study results and limits: Age showed a roughly linear inverse relationship with TCR beta diversity per million T cells. Without sorted subsets, naive and antigen-experienced compartments could not be conclusively compared. Among long-lived donors, naive CD4+ cells were more numerous and diversity higher than in aged donors.

Trimming took 6 bases from V and 0 from J; bases not matched to a gene: 8. Germline assignment: CDR1 MNHEY and CDR2 SMNVEV (reference sequence). This CDR3 region has 15 residues. No fewer than 5 micrograms of total RNA were isolated from every sample. PCR was performed a second time for roughly 7 to 12 cycles using a sample-barcoded 5' primer and a J-beta primer mix. TCRdb ran MiXCR on the 5' RACE reads and lists one entry per CDR3 protein. The sample consists of over a million distinct CDR3 sequences, 35% to 50% of them appearing once. The table lists this clonotype with a few counts. The antigen remains unidentified.

The TCR originated in a woman between 55 and 75 years old in good health. The sample was blood. This rearrangement joins TRBV27 to TRBJ2-7; 7 bases align to TRBD2. CDR3 sequence reads: CASRPSGAGSYEQYF. The CDR3 DNA reads as TGTGCCAGCAGACCTAGCGGAGCGGGCTCCTACGAGCAGTACTTC.